The 12 T cell receptor beta chains in this list originate from one sample, sequenced in a study of CD8 T cells in Susac syndrome. Random hexamers were used to reverse transcribe the RNA input (about 0.5 to 1 ug). MiXCR, applied by TCRdb to the immunoSEQ multiplex PCR reads, yields one record per CDR3 protein. The data contain about 200,000 distinct CDR3 sequences, more than 90% of them seen just once; the ten biggest clones take up around 0.085%. Sequencing was carried out using CD4+ T cells from PBMCs. All receptors derive from a human donor with multiple sclerosis.

V is TRBV28 and J is TRBJ1-5, with D maybe TRBD1 (6 bases). V lost 3 bases and J lost 4, with 10 bases in between. Germline CDR1 and CDR2: MDHEN and SYDVKM. The CDR3 length is 14 residues. CDR3 bases: TGTGCCAGCAGTTTCACAGGGAATAATCAGCCCCAGCATTTT. It codes for CASSFTGNNQPQHF.

This chain joins TRBV20-1 and TRBJ2-5; TRBD1 might be the D (5 bases). V lost 1 base, J lost 2 bases, and 8 bases lay in between. Germline V gene lookup returns CDR1 DFQATT and CDR2 SNEGSKA (reference sequence). The CDR3 runs to 13 residues. CDR3 sequence reads: CSARARVQETQYF. The DNA for the CDR3 is TGCAGTGCTAGAGCCAGGGTTCAAGAGACCCAGTACTTC.

The CDR3 sequence is CAWSVPWKGAGHEQYF. The CDR3 nucleotides read TGTGCCTGGAGTGTCCCCTGGAAGGGGGCTGGACACGAGCAGTACTTC. The chain joins TRBV30 to TRBJ2-7; 7 bases match TRBD1. Germline CDR1 GTSNPN, CDR2 SVGIG (reference sequence). V dropped 0 bases and J dropped 5; count of bases not matched to a gene: 13. The CDR3 is 16 residues long. Full variable domain (remainder filled in from reference TRBV30 and TRBJ2-7): SQTIHQWPATLVQPVGSPLSLECTVEGTSNPNLYWYRQAAGRGLQLLFYSVGIGQISSEVPQNLSASRPQDRQFILSSKKLLLSDSGFYLCAWSVPWKGAGHEQYFGPGTRLTVT.

The rearrangement links TRBV5-1 to TRBJ1-2; the D gene is possibly TRBD1 (5 bases). CDR3 length equals 14 residues. Germline CDR1 is SGHRS and CDR2 is YFSETQ. Between the trimmed V and J ends, which lost 1 base and 8 bases, there was a span of 15 bases. CDR3 in DNA: TGCGCCAGCAGCTTGTCCAGGGCTGATGGGGGCTACACCTTC. Amino acid sequence: CASSLSRADGGYTF.

The gene calls are TRBV15 and TRBJ2-5, with D unresolved. V lost 0 bases, J lost 4 bases, and 6 bases lay in between. Germline-derived CDR1 and CDR2 are LNHNV and YYDKDF (reference sequence). This CDR3 contains 13 residues. CDR3 residues: CATSREVVETQYF. The CDR3 bases are TGTGCCACCAGCAGAGAAGTAGTAGAGACCCAGTACTTC.

This chain connects TRBV30 to TRBJ2-6; weak D call: TRBD2 (7 bases). The CDR3 is made up of 18 amino acids. The germline V gene encodes CDR1 GTSNPN and CDR2 SVGIG (reference sequence). V was cut by 4 bases and J by 0 bases, with 19 bases left in between. The CDR3: CAWTAGHRTSSGANVLTF. CDR3 nucleotide sequence: TGTGCCTGGACCGCGGGACACCGGACTAGCTCTGGGGCCAACGTCCTGACTTTC.

The V and J genes are TRBV29-1 and TRBJ1-1, with TRBD1 as a possible D gene (5 bases). The CDR3 spans 13 residues. Trimming removed 6 bases at V and 4 bases at J, with 15 bases between. CDR1 and CDR2 from the germline V gene are SQVTM and ANQGSEA. In DNA, the CDR3 is TGCAGCGTCTTTCCGGGACCAAGCACTGAAGCTTTCTTT. Amino acid sequence: CSVFPGPSTEAFF. Using reference TRBV29-1 and TRBJ1-1 for the parts outside the CDR3, the full variable domain is SAVISQKPSRDICQRGTSLTIQCQVDSQVTMMFWYRQQPGQSLTLIATANQGSEATYESGFVIDKFPISRPNLTFSTLTVSNMSPEDSSIYLCSVFPGPSTEAFFGQGTRLTVV.

V gene TRBV27 combines with J gene TRBJ2-2, with 8 bases identical to TRBD2. The CDR3 covers 15 residues. V trimming: 3 bases; J trimming: 5 bases; junction bases outside the gene matches: 5. Germline CDR1 and CDR2: MNHEY and SMNVEV (reference sequence). The CDR3 nucleotides read TGTGCCAGCAGTTTGCGGCGGGAGGAAACCGGGGAGCTGTTTTTT. It translates to CASSLRREETGELFF.

About this clonotype: The junction shows a germline mismatch at one end, possibly a read error. The gene calls are TRBV5-1 and TRBJ1-1, with a weak D call TRBD1 (5 bases). CDR1 SGHRS and CDR2 YFSETQ come from the germline V gene. The CDR3 loop spans 15 amino acids. DNA of the CDR3: TGTGCCAGCAGCTTGGGCAGCCCCGGGGGCACTGAAGCTTTCTTT. Protein sequence: CASSLGSPGGTEAFF.

This chain uses TRBV11-2 with TRBJ2-1; the match to TRBD2 covers 9 bases. CDR1 and CDR2 (germline): SGHAT, FQNNGV. This CDR3 has 13 residues. J gave up 12 bases and V 6 bases, and 9 bases lay outside the gene matches. The CDR3 loop is CASSSSGTRGQFF. The CDR3 DNA reads as TGTGCCAGCAGTTCTAGCGGGACCAGAGGGCAGTTCTTC.

The genes are TRBV30 and TRBJ1-1; D is possibly TRBD1 (5 bases). V lost 0 bases to trimming and J lost 5 bases, with 10 bases between them. The CDR3 is 13 amino acids. Germline CDR1 reads GTSNPN; CDR2 reads SVGIG (reference sequence). The CDR3: CAWSVWGGTEAFF. Written as DNA, the CDR3 is TGTGCCTGGAGTGTATGGGGGGGGACTGAAGCTTTCTTT.

The V call is TRBV19, the J call TRBJ1-5; D is unresolved. Germline V gene sequence: CDR1 LNHDA, CDR2 SQIVND (reference sequence). The CDR3 has 14 amino acids. V lost 6 bases, J lost 5 bases, and 14 bases lay in between. CDR3: CASSPLGRDQPQHF. CDR3 sequence (DNA): TGTGCCAGTAGCCCGCTCGGGCGGGATCAGCCCCAGCATTTT.